Sequencing of this TCR beta chain was carried out in a study of blood T cell repertoires in COVID-19. The data were produced by immunoSEQ multiplex PCR, yet TCRdb's version contains in-frame clones alone and is incomplete. The sample carries about 300,000 clones, around 86% recorded once. This clone was picked up one time. V was cut by 4 bases and J by 4 bases, with 14 bases left in between. Germline V lookup: CDR1 LNHDA, CDR2 SQIVND (reference sequence). The CDR3 loop spans 15 amino acids. V and J are TRBV19 and TRBJ1-5; maybe TRBD1 (5 bases). Sequenced sample: peripheral blood. The source of this sequence is a man aged 65 to 79 with acute or convalescent COVID-19. CDR3 region: CASSTTVAKNQPQHF. CDR3 bases: TGTGCCAGTAGTACGACAGTGGCCAAGAATCAGCCCCAGCATTTT.